These 10 T cell receptor beta chains originate from one sample sequenced in a study of human T cells and chemical hapten exposure. The time point denotes: patch test 1, 2 weeks after DPC sensitization. The treatment here: therapeutic diphenylcyclopropenone sensitization with weekly scalp DPC. MiXCR, applied by TCRdb to the RACE reads, yields one record per CDR3 protein. The repertoire consists of some 190,000 distinct CDR3 sequences, with approximately 20% occurring once and the leading ten covering about 6.7%. The sequenced sample was whole blood, obtained in connection with sensitization to the hapten diphenylcyclopropenone (DPC). The receptors shown here come from a woman between 50 and 59 years old with alopecia areata. Some clones in this sample may be carry-over from other donors' samples.

This chain links TRBV5-1 with TRBJ2-7; D is perhaps TRBD2 (5 bases). Trimming removed 0 bases at V and 6 bases at J, with 16 bases between. CDR1 SGHRS and CDR2 YFSETQ come from the germline V gene. This CDR3 comprises 15 residues. CDR3 nucleotide sequence: TGCGCCAGCAGCTTGGAGGGTCGGGGTTTGAGCGAGCAGTACTTC. It translates to CASSLEGRGLSEQYF.

This clonotype appeared once. The rearrangement uses TRBV6-5 and TRBJ2-1; 9 positions agree with TRBD2. This CDR3 spans 15 amino acids. The ends lost 6 bases at V and 6 bases at J; junction bases unmatched: 9. The germline CDR1 and CDR2 sequences are MNHEY and SVGAGI. The DNA for the CDR3 is TGTGCCAGCAGCCTCACTAGCGGGTATGGCAATGAGCAGTTCTTC. Protein product: CASSLTSGYGNEQFF.

This sequence joins TRBV7-9 and TRBJ1-1; no clear D. The germline V gene encodes CDR1 SEHNR and CDR2 FQNEAQ (reference sequence). The germline V and J ends were trimmed by 4 bases and 1 base, with 7 bases remaining between them. This CDR3 is 13 amino acids long. The CDR3: CASSSQENTEAFF. In DNA, the CDR3 is TGTGCCAGCAGCTCTCAGGAGAACACTGAAGCTTTCTTT.

The chain couples TRBV5-1 to TRBJ2-7; 8 bases map to TRBD2. CDR1 is SGHRS and CDR2 is YFSETQ in the germline V gene. The J segment lost 5 bases and the V segment lost 6 bases, leaving 10 bases of the junction unmatched. There are 14 residues in the CDR3. CDR3 amino acids: CASMPQAGDHEQYF. In DNA, the CDR3 is TGCGCCAGCATGCCACAAGCGGGAGATCACGAGCAGTACTTC.

This clonotype was seen many times. The CDR3 here is CASSASTYQETQYF. As DNA, the CDR3 is TGTGCCAGCAGCGCTTCTACGTACCAAGAGACCCAGTACTTC. The chain employs TRBV9 and TRBJ2-5; D not resolved. The CDR3 length is 14 residues. V was clipped by 3 bases and J by 0 bases, with 9 bases between them. Germline V gene sequence: CDR1 SGDLS, CDR2 YYNGEE.

This clonotype came up a few times. The chain uses TRBV20-1 and TRBJ1-2; D possibly corresponds to TRBD1 (5 bases). The CDR3 covers 14 residues. The germline CDR1 and CDR2 sequences are DFQATT and SNEGSKA (reference sequence). V lost 4 bases and J 4 bases, leaving 16 bases between the germline ends. The CDR3 DNA reads as TGCAGTGCTAACGTCAGGGTTTCGGGCTATGGCTACACCTTC. Translated: CSANVRVSGYGYTF.

J is TRBJ2-6 and V is TRBV28, with TRBD2 matching over 9 bases. The V gene's germline CDR1 is MDHEN and CDR2 SYDVKM. This CDR3 is built from 17 residues. V was pared by 5 bases and J by 0 bases, with 5 bases of the junction left unmatched. The CDR3 DNA reads TGTGCCAGCAGTACCCTAGCGGGGCCCTCTGGGGCCAACGTCCTGACTTTC. This sequence encodes CASSTLAGPSGANVLTF.

This clonotype was seen a handful of times. The rearrangement joins TRBV2 to TRBJ2-7, with D perhaps TRBD1 or TRBD2 (6 bases each). Trimming stripped 6 bases from V and 3 bases from J, with 21 bases between. The CDR3 is 16 amino acids. Germline V gene data show CDR1 as SNHLY and CDR2 as FYNNEI. Written as DNA, the CDR3 is TGTGCCAGCAGGACCTCCCCCGGGGGCACCCGCTACGAGCAGTACTTC. Residues: CASRTSPGGTRYEQYF.

This clonotype has more than one count but fewer than ten. The chain joins TRBV7-9 to TRBJ2-7, with D unresolved. Germline V CDR1 and CDR2: SEHNR, FQNEAQ (reference sequence). The CDR3 sequence is 12 residues long. The V gene lost 5 bases and the J gene lost 7 bases, with 12 bases spanning the gap. The CDR3 here is CASSTDSLEQYF. The CDR3 bases are TGTGCCAGCAGCACAGACTCATTAGAGCAGTACTTC.

The rearrangement uses TRBV29-1 and TRBJ2-7, with D unresolved. CDR1 and CDR2 from the germline V gene are SQVTM and ANQGSEA. With 0 bases removed from V and 2 bases from J, the gap between germline ends came to 5 bases. This CDR3 has 12 residues. The CDR3 loop reads CSVEDSAYEQYF. The CDR3 region has the DNA TGCAGCGTTGAAGACTCTGCCTACGAGCAGTACTTC.